This T cell receptor (beta chain) is drawn from a study of identical twins. General study findings and limits: Low generation-probability sequences were in excess among twin-shared out-of-frame alpha sequences. Zero-insertion analyses could be partly confounded by invariant MAIT and iNKT cells.

The CDR3 extends over 16 amino acids. Germline values: CDR1 SGHRS, CDR2 YFSETQ. Trimming left V 1 base short and J 3 bases short, with 16 bases between. In its sample, this clonotype was seen a few times. Its antigen remains unidentified. TCRdb analysed the 5' RACE reads with MiXCR anew, one entry per CDR3 protein. Of a few hundred thousand distinct CDR3 sequences in the sample, nearly 10% were seen once. The same specimen was also included in a second study, on yellow fever vaccine responses in identical twins. As that study records: Twins' vaccine T cell responses reportedly seemed partly convergent and partly personalized.

The clonotype comes from a woman younger than 35 in good health. The sequencing input was PBMCs. J is TRBJ2-5 and V is TRBV5-1; tentatively, D is TRBD1 (6 bases). CDR3 in amino acids: CASSLYLVRGEETQYF. CDR3 DNA: TGCGCCAGCAGCTTGTATCTTGTCAGGGGCGAAGAGACCCAGTACTTC. The full variable domain, with the rest looked up from reference TRBV5-1 and TRBJ2-5, is KAGVTQTPRYLIKTRGQQVTLSCSPISGHRSVSWYQQTPGQGLQFLFEYFSETQRNKGNFPGRFSGRQFSNSRSEMNVSTLELGDSALYLCASSLYLVRGEETQYFGPGTRLLVL.